This T cell receptor beta chain was sequenced during a study of blood T cells in healthy people across ages. On this clonotype: Being one base from a much bigger clone, this may be a read error.

A second about 7 to 12 cycle PCR used barcoded and J-beta primers. Each CDR3 protein is one row after TCRdb ran MiXCR on the 5' RACE reads. The repertoire consists of about 620,000 distinct CDR3 sequences, with approximately 52% occurring once and the leading ten covering roughly 14%. Sequences were obtained from blood. This TCR derives from an elderly woman in good health.

Here the CDR3 reads CASSLRGGQDNEQYF. The CDR3 DNA is TGTGCCAGCAGTTTAAGGGGGGGCCAGGACAATGAGCAGTACTTC. The genes are TRBV12-3 or TRBV12-4 and TRBJ2-1; a weak D match, TRBD2 (7 bases). The DNA end lines up better with TRBJ2-7; the J call may be wrong. This CDR3 is 15 amino acids long.